This TCR beta chain came from a study of cytomegalovirus exposure and HLA in healthy donors. About the research overall: Of about 400 genotyped donors, about 80% clustered with self-reported Caucasian donors. Study-wide findings and caveats: Upon later analysis, HLA-associated TCR beta chains proved more clonally expanded than other, equally common chains. In a later analysis, V- and J-gene trimming of beta chains associated with a DCLRE1C missense variant, replicated independently.

PCR employed 60 Vbeta and 13 Jbeta primers. The method was immunoSEQ multiplex PCR; TCRdb's version includes in-frame clones alone and lacks a portion of them. This repertoire shows approximately 100,000 clones, about 74% found once; its top ten account for about 2%. This clone was observed once. Its antigen is as yet unknown. CDR3 size: 13 residues. Germline values: CDR1 SGHAT, CDR2 FQNNGV. V shed 1 base and J shed 4 bases, with 7 bases lying between them. The specimen sequenced was PBMCs. The TCR comes from a male donor in good health and CMV-seronegative. The chain uses TRBV11-2 and TRBJ1-1; D unresolved. In DNA form, the CDR3 reads TGTGCCAGCAGCTTAGTCGGGTCCACTGAAGCTTTCTTT. As protein: CASSLVGSTEAFF. Variable domain in full (rest from reference TRBV11-2 and TRBJ1-1): EAGVAQSPRYKIIEKRQSVAFWCNPISGHATLYWYQQILGQGPKLLIQFQNNGVVDDSQLPKDRFSAERLKGVDSTLKIQPAKLEDSAVYLCASSLVGSTEAFFGQGTRLTVV.